This paragraph covers one T cell receptor (beta chain) sequence. Antigen: not known. Libraries were prepared by immunoSEQ multiplex PCR; TCRdb keeps only in-frame clonotypes and omits some of them. The sample gives under 100,000 clones, 90% of which show up once; roughly 5.2% is in the top ten. The source of the sample is a study of T cell responses to AZD1222 COVID-19 vaccine. Study results and limitations: Receipt of two AZD1222 doses was followed by a rise in Spike-specific TCR breadth and depth.

Germline CDR1 is SGHVS and CDR2 is FQNEAQ. V lost 1 base and J lost 5, with 11 bases in between. CDR3 length equals 15 residues. This chain links TRBV7-8 with TRBJ1-4; tentatively, D is TRBD1 (5 bases). The input for sequencing was peripheral blood, taken on day 0 of AZD1222 vaccination. This TCR came from an adult in good health. In nucleotides, the CDR3 is TGTGCCAGCAGCTTAGGTGCGGGGCTGAATGAAAAACTGTTTTTT. This translates into CASSLGAGLNEKLFF.